The source of this T cell receptor (beta chain) is a study of blood T cell repertoires in COVID-19. Assay: immunoSEQ multiplex PCR; the TCRdb copy retains only in-frame clones and omits some. The sample includes 250,000 to 300,000 clones, around 85% of them seen just once. V shed 3 bases, J shed 4 bases, and the junction held 5 bases outside the gene matches. The CDR3 runs 14 residues. Germline V gene sequence: CDR1 GTSNPN, CDR2 SVGIG (reference sequence). Donors of Cohort 3 who recovered were those that had two negative PCRs, clearance, or symptom resolution. The TCR was taken from a woman aged 50 to 60 who had recovered from COVID-19. The rearrangement links TRBV30 to TRBJ1-5; TRBD1 aligns across 8 bases. The sample consisted of PBMCs or T cells enriched from blood (not recorded which). The CDR3: CAWRDRGGNQPQHF. The CDR3 DNA reads as TGTGCCTGGAGAGACAGGGGTGGAAATCAGCCCCAGCATTTT.